These T cell receptor beta chains were read from a single sample in a study of technical replicates of blood from a handful of donors. Produced via immunoSEQ multiplex PCR; TCRdb's table is partial and in-frame only. The sample includes around 67,000 clones, roughly 92% of them seen just once. Sequences were obtained from T cells isolated from PBMCs. These TCRs come from a human donor in good health. CDR3s include the opening cysteine and the closing phenylalanine or tryptophan. A D gene is named only where the DNA matches it firmly. Not every row has a clone size; where given, it reads once, few, many or a size class.

clone_size	v_call	j_call	d_call	cdr3_aa	cdr3_nt
-	TRBV28	TRBJ2-7	TRBD1	CASSSDRAGEQYF	TGTGCCAGCAGTTCGGACAGGGCGGGCGAGCAGTACTTC
-	TRBV27	TRBJ2-7	-	CASSFLNRVSSYEQYF	TGTGCCAGCAGTTTCCTGAACAGGGTGTCTTCCTACGAGCAGTACTTC
-	TRBV6-5	TRBJ1-4	TRBD1	CASSGQGTNEKLFF	TGTGCCAGCAGTGGACAGGGAACTAATGAAAAACTGTTTTTT
few	TRBV7-2	TRBJ1-1	-	CASSLGGLRPNTEAFF	TGTGCCAGCAGCTTAGGCGGTTTACGCCCGAACACTGAAGCTTTCTTT
-	TRBV18	TRBJ1-1	-	CASSPLTGPILTSSEAFF	TGTGCCAGCTCACCACTCACAGGGCCCATCTTAACTTCTTCTGAAGCTTTCTTT
-	TRBV6-1	TRBJ2-1	TRBD2	CASSTVAGAHEQFF	TGTGCCAGCAGTACGGTAGCGGGAGCCCATGAGCAGTTCTTC
-	TRBV30	TRBJ1-1	TRBD1	CAWRGNRGQIEAFF	TGTGCCTGGAGGGGGAACAGGGGGCAGATTGAAGCTTTCTTT
few	TRBV4-3	TRBJ1-1	TRBD1	CASSPRQGASTEAFF	TGCGCCAGCAGCCCGAGACAGGGGGCAAGCACTGAAGCTTTCTTT
few	TRBV27	TRBJ1-1	-	CASSLSQGNTEAFF	TGTGCCAGCAGTTTATCACAGGGGAACACTGAAGCTTTCTTT
-	TRBV5-5	TRBJ2-1	TRBD2	CASSFLREGYNEQFF	TGTGCCAGCAGCTTTTTACGGGAGGGCTACAATGAGCAGTTCTTC